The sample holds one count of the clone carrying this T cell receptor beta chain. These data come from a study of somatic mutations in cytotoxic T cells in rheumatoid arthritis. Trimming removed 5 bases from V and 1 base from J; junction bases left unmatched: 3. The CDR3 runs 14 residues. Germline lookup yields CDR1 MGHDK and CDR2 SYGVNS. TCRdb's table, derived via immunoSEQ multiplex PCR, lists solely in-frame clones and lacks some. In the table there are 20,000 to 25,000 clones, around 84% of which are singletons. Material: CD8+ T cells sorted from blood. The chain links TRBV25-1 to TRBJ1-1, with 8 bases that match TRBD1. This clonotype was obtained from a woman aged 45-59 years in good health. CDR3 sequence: CASSTTGENTEAFF. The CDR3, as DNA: TGTGCCAGCAGTACGACAGGGGAGAACACTGAAGCTTTCTTT.